The 11 T cell receptor beta chains presented below share a single source sample, sequenced in a study of T cell responses to AZD1222 COVID-19 vaccine. TCRdb keeps only in-frame clones here, not all; method: immunoSEQ multiplex PCR. Of some 120,000 clones listed, 70% to 90% are singletons. This specimen was peripheral blood, taken on day 0 of AZD1222 vaccination. The receptor source for this set is an adult in good health.

The table lists this clone with a count of one. The chain joins TRBV12-3 or TRBV12-4 to TRBJ1-1; tentatively, D is TRBD1 (5 bases). With 9 bases removed from V and 0 bases from J, the gap between germline ends came to 11 bases. The CDR3 is made up of 13 amino acids. CDR3 region: CASSGSVNTEAFF. In DNA, the CDR3 is TGTGCCAGTTCAGGGTCCGTGAACACTGAAGCTTTCTTT.

This rearrangement joins TRBV15 to TRBJ2-3; D gene uncertain. This CDR3 contains 13 residues. CDR1 and CDR2 from the germline V gene are LNHNV and YYDKDF (reference sequence). The V end was cut by 0 bases, the J end by 4 bases, with 5 bases between. The CDR3 nucleotides read TGTGCCACCAGCAGAGATCTAGCAGATACGCAGTATTTT. This translates into CATSRDLADTQYF. Supplemented by reference TRBV15 and TRBJ2-3, the full variable domain reads DAMVIQNPRYQVTQFGKPVTLSCSQTLNHNVMYWYQQKSSQAPKLLFHYYDKDFNNEADTPDNFQSRRPNTSFCFLDIRSPGLGDTAMYLCATSRDLADTQYFGPGTRLTVL.

This clone was seen once. Because the CDR3's place on the DNA is in doubt, the DNA is left out and the CDR3 is given as listed by TCRdb. This chain uses TRBV27 with TRBJ2-7; the table calls TRBD1, which could not be checked here. The CDR3 is 13 amino acids long, termini counted. Germline CDR1 and CDR2: MNHEY and SMNVEV (reference sequence). The CDR3 loop reads CASSFGPGGEQYF.

The chain combines TRBV5-6 with TRBJ1-4; D unresolved. V dropped 0 bases and J dropped 0 bases, with 6 bases sitting between them. The V gene's germline CDR1 is SGHDT and CDR2 YYEEEE. This CDR3 is built from 15 residues. The DNA of the CDR3 is TGTGCCAGCAGCTTGGGACGGGCAACTAATGAAAAACTGTTTTTT. It encodes CASSLGRATNEKLFF.

The chain links TRBV3-1 (or the pseudogene TRBV3-2) to TRBJ1-4; TRBD1 matches 9 bases. CDR1 LGHDT and CDR2 YNNKEL come from the germline V gene (reference sequence). This CDR3 contains 17 residues. The V and J ends lost 3 bases and 3 bases, in that order; junction bases with no gene match: 8. The CDR3 is CASSHRRGQGSNEKLFF. In DNA form, the CDR3 reads TGTGCCAGCAGCCATCGCCGGGGACAGGGATCTAATGAAAAACTGTTTTTT.

The rearrangement joins TRBV5-1 to TRBJ2-3, with D possibly matching TRBD1 (5 bases). The CDR3 has 15 amino acids. CDR1 is SGHRS, CDR2 YFSETQ, per germline. The germline V and J ends were trimmed by 4 bases and 0 bases, with 12 bases remaining between them. The CDR3: CASSLVGASTDTQYF. As DNA, the CDR3 is TGCGCCAGCAGCCTGGTTGGGGCCAGCACAGATACGCAGTATTTT.

The V gene is TRBV5-1, the J gene TRBJ1-1; D is unresolved. This CDR3 is built from 16 residues. Trimming shortened V by 0 bases and J by 0 bases, and 12 bases separated the two germline ends. Germline V CDR1 and CDR2: SGHRS, YFSETQ. The CDR3 loop reads CASSLGATPMNTEAFF. The CDR3 DNA reads as TGCGCCAGCAGCTTGGGGGCGACACCAATGAACACTGAAGCTTTCTTT. The full variable domain, rest sourced from reference TRBV5-1 and TRBJ1-1, is KAGVTQTPRYLIKTRGQQVTLSCSPISGHRSVSWYQQTPGQGLQFLFEYFSETQRNKGNFPGRFSGRQFSNSRSEMNVSTLELGDSALYLCASSLGATPMNTEAFFGQGTRLTVV.

This chain uses TRBV18 with TRBJ2-2; a possible D gene is TRBD1 (6 bases). V lost 5 bases, J lost 4 bases, and 14 bases lay in between. CDR3 length: 15 residues. Germline lookup yields CDR1 KGHSH and CDR2 LQKENI. The CDR3, as DNA: TGTGCCAGCTCAGCGGCCGGGACATTCACCGGGGAGCTGTTTTTT. As protein: CASSAAGTFTGELFF.

CDR3 region: CATSAPGLAGRDTQYF. Written as DNA, the CDR3 is TGTGCCACCAGTGCCCCTGGGCTAGCGGGAAGAGATACGCAGTATTTT. This sequence joins TRBV24-1 and TRBJ2-3, with 9 bases matching TRBD2. V lost 5 bases and J lost 5; bases outside the gene matches: 10. The CDR3 contains 16 residues. In germline, CDR1 is KGHDR, CDR2 SFDVKD.

V is TRBV18 and J is TRBJ1-5; 7 positions match TRBD1. Trimming cost V 3 bases and J 2 bases; bases outside gene matches: 7. This CDR3 contains 16 residues. The germline gives CDR1 KGHSH, CDR2 LQKENI. This CDR3 reads CASSPGQPRGNQPQHF. CDR3 nucleotides: TGTGCCAGCTCACCGGGACAGCCTAGGGGCAATCAGCCCCAGCATTTT. The full variable domain, completed using reference TRBV18 and TRBJ1-5, is NAGVMQNPRHLVRRRGQEARLRCSPMKGHSHVYWYRQLPEEGLKFMVYLQKENIIDESGMPKERFSAEFPKEGPSILRIQQVVRGDSAAYFCASSPGQPRGNQPQHFGDGTRLSIL.

This clone was recorded once. Other nucleotide sequences in the sample specify the same CDR3. The chain recombines TRBV5-1 with TRBJ1-5; no reliable D call. The CDR3 runs 14 residues. Per germline, CDR1 SGHRS and CDR2 YFSETQ. V was pared by 0 bases and J by 4 bases, with 8 bases between. CDR3 region: CASSLEGINQPQHF. CDR3 in DNA: TGCGCCAGCAGCTTGGAGGGAATAAATCAGCCCCAGCATTTT.